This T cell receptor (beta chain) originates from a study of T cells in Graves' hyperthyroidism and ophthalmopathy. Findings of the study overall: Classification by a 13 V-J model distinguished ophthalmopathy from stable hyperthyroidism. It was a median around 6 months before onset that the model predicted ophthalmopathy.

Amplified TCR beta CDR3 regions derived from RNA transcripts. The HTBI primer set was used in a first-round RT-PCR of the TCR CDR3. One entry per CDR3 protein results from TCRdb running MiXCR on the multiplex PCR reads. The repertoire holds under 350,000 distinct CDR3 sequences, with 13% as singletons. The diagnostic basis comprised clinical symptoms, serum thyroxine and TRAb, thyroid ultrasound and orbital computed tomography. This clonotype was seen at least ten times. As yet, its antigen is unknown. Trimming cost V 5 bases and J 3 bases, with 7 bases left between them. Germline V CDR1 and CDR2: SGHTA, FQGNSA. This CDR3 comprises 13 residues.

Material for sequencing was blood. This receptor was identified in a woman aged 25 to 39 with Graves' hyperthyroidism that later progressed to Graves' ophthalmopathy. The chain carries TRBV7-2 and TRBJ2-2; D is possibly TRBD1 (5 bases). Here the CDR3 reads CASSPQDTGELFF. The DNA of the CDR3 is TGTGCCAGCAGCCCACAGGACACCGGGGAGCTGTTTTTT.